These 22 T cell receptor beta chains share one sample of origin, sequenced in a study of blood T cell repertoires in COVID-19 (dated by TCRdb to 2020 to 2022). The library relied on the immunoSEQ multiplex PCR assay. The clones in this table, taken by TCRdb from immuneACCESS, are in-frame only. Not every clone is retained; where verified, under half of the shortfall comes from an unresolved V gene, and the cause of the rest is unknown. The sample table contains 70,000 or so clones; only one count was recorded for over 70% of them. The top ten hold more than 15% of the sample. The sample taken for sequencing was peripheral blood. The origin of the receptors is a man aged 55 to 70 with acute or convalescent COVID-19.

The J gene is TRBJ2-1, the V gene TRBV7-6, with a tentative D call TRBD1 (6 bases). This CDR3 has 21 residues. The germline gives CDR1 SGHVS, CDR2 FNYEAQ. V lost 0 bases and J lost 4, with 28 bases in between. The DNA for the CDR3 is TGTGCCAGCAGCTTAGCGCAGTACGTTCCAGGGGCCCACAACCCTTACAATGAGCAGTTCTTC. Its translation: CASSLAQYVPGAHNPYNEQFF.

The V and J genes are TRBV4-3 and TRBJ2-5; TRBD1 might be the D (5 bases). Germline values: CDR1 LGHNA, CDR2 YSLEER. V lost 0 bases and J lost 10, with 15 bases in between. This CDR3 has 14 residues. CDR3 sequence: CASSQDRDPRDQYF. CDR3 coding DNA: TGCGCCAGCAGCCAAGATCGTGACCCCAGGGACCAGTACTTC.

This chain uses TRBV10-2 with TRBJ1-2; D might be TRBD1 (6 bases). Germline assignment: CDR1 WSHSY and CDR2 SAAADI. Trimming took off 0 bases at V and 6 bases at J, with 14 bases between the two ends. The length of the CDR3 is 15 residues. In DNA, the CDR3 is TGCGCCAGCAGTGAGTCGGTCAGGGGCTTAAATGGCTACACCTTC. Protein sequence: CASSESVRGLNGYTF.

V usage is TRBV6-2 or TRBV6-3 and J usage is TRBJ2-7; D remains ambiguous. This CDR3 is built from 14 residues. CDR1 MNHEY and CDR2 SVGEGT come from the germline V gene. V gave up 0 bases and J gave up 1 base, with 7 bases separating them. The CDR3 nucleotides read TGTGCCAGCAGTTACTCGTTCAGTTCCTACGAGCAGTACTTC. As protein: CASSYSFSSYEQYF.

This clone was seen a handful of times. The chain joins TRBV7-9 to TRBJ1-2; perhaps TRBD1 as D (5 bases). Trimming took 1 base from V and 4 from J, leaving 13 bases between them. CDR3 size: 15 residues. CDR1 and CDR2 (germline): SEHNR, FQNEAQ (reference sequence). CDR3 protein: CASSLGQTKVYGYTF. Written as DNA, the CDR3 is TGTGCCAGCAGCTTAGGACAGACGAAGGTCTATGGCTACACCTTC.

The chain has TRBV7-2 and TRBJ2-1; D is unclear. The CDR3 is made up of 15 amino acids. CDR1 is SGHTA, CDR2 FQGNSA, per germline. V lost 1 base to trimming and J lost 0 bases, with 7 bases between them. DNA for the CDR3: TGTGCCAGCAGCTTAGACTCAAGCTCCTACAATGAGCAGTTCTTC. It codes for CASSLDSSSYNEQFF.

The J gene is TRBJ1-2, the V gene TRBV5-6; D call uncertain. This CDR3 is 14 amino acids long. The V and J ends lost 4 bases and 5 bases respectively, with 15 bases between them. Germline-derived CDR1 and CDR2 are SGHDT and YYEEEE. The CDR3 spells CASSRRALGYGYTF. For the CDR3, the DNA is TGTGCCAGCAGCCGACGGGCACTAGGGTATGGCTACACCTTC.

This clone occurred once. The chain employs TRBV24-1 and TRBJ1-2; 9 bases are a match to TRBD1. V gave up 3 bases and J gave up 4 bases; unmatched junction bases: 8. Germline V gives CDR1 KGHDR, CDR2 SFDVKD. There are 16 residues in the CDR3. The CDR3 coding sequence is TGTGCCACCAGTGATCGAACAGGGGGCTCAGGCTATGGCTACACCTTC. Protein: CATSDRTGGSGYGYTF.

The chain carries TRBV7-8 and TRBJ2-7; 7 positions match TRBD1. J lost 3 bases, V lost 5 bases, and 10 bases had no gene match. Germline CDR1 and CDR2: SGHVS and FQNEAQ. The CDR3 extends over 15 amino acids. The CDR3 DNA follows: TGTGCCAGCAGCCTACAGACAGGGTCGGGCTACGAGCAGTACTTC. Translation: CASSLQTGSGYEQYF.

This clone was seen a single time. This rearrangement joins TRBV11-1 to TRBJ2-7; TRBD1 matches at 7 bases. Germline V gives CDR1 SGHAT, CDR2 FQDESV (reference sequence). V shed 0 bases, J shed 3 bases, and the junction held 11 bases outside the gene matches. The CDR3 is made up of 17 amino acids. The CDR3 sequence is CASSLALGQVMGYEQYF. The CDR3 DNA reads TGTGCCAGCAGCTTAGCGCTTGGACAGGTCATGGGCTACGAGCAGTACTTC.

V gene TRBV11-2 combines with J gene TRBJ2-7; D not certain. V shed 7 bases and J shed 7 bases, with 14 bases lying between them. This CDR3 has 12 amino acids. Germline V lookup: CDR1 SGHAT, CDR2 FQNNGV. This chain's CDR3 is CASTPGSWEQYF. The CDR3 nucleotides read TGTGCCAGCACCCCGGGTAGCTGGGAGCAGTACTTC.

This clone was counted only a few times. The CDR3 nucleotides are TGTGCCAGCAGTTATTTTGCAGGGGGAATTAACTATGGCTACACCTTC. Residues: CASSYFAGGINYGYTF. This chain joins TRBV6-2 or TRBV6-3 and TRBJ1-2, with 7 bases aligning to TRBD1. Looked up from germline, CDR1 is MNHEY and CDR2 is SVGEGT. The CDR3 runs to 16 residues. With 3 bases clipped from V and 1 base from J, the junction kept 8 bases outside the gene matches.

V usage is TRBV4-2 and J usage is TRBJ1-3; TRBD1 agrees at 9 bases. V was pared by 4 bases and J by 0 bases, with 10 bases of the junction left unmatched. Germline assignment: CDR1 LGHNA and CDR2 YNFKEQ. CDR3 length equals 18 residues. The CDR3 coding sequence is TGTGCCAGCAGCCGCACGACAGGGGGAGTCGGCTCTGGAAACACCATATATTTT. Its protein product is CASSRTTGGVGSGNTIYF.

The chain has TRBV7-9 and TRBJ1-1; the D gene is possibly TRBD1 (5 bases). Trimming shortened V by 0 bases and J by 4 bases, and 6 bases separated the two germline ends. The germline V gene has CDR1 SEHNR and CDR2 FQNEAQ (reference sequence). The CDR3 runs to 13 residues. CDR3 region: CASSLAQGTEAFF. In DNA form, the CDR3 reads TGTGCCAGCAGCTTAGCGCAGGGCACTGAAGCTTTCTTT.

The rearrangement links TRBV2 to TRBJ2-7; tentatively, D is TRBD1 (6 bases). The CDR3 runs to 15 residues. In germline, CDR1 is SNHLY, CDR2 FYNNEI. V shed 6 bases and J shed 3 bases, with 18 bases lying between them. Here the CDR3 reads CASSPGVRSIYEQYF. The CDR3, as DNA: TGTGCCAGCAGCCCAGGGGTCCGATCAATCTACGAGCAGTACTTC.

In nucleotides, the CDR3 is TGTGCCAGTAGGCGGGGGGTTGAGCAGTTCTTC. Protein product: CASRRGVEQFF. This sequence joins TRBV19 and TRBJ2-1, with 8 positions matching TRBD2. This CDR3 is 11 amino acids long. Trimming at V came to 6 bases and at J to 9 bases, leaving 1 base not matched to a gene. CDR1 LNHDA and CDR2 SQIVND come from the germline V gene (reference sequence).

This sequence joins TRBV3-1 (or the pseudogene TRBV3-2) and TRBJ1-2; D uncertain. This CDR3 contains 14 residues. Germline loops: CDR1 LGHDT, CDR2 YNNKEL (reference sequence). The germline V and J ends were trimmed by 0 bases and 3 bases, with 8 bases remaining between them. The CDR3 region is CASSQDSTYYGYTF. CDR3 in DNA: TGTGCCAGCAGCCAAGATAGCACGTACTATGGCTACACCTTC.

This chain uses TRBV7-9 with TRBJ1-1, with 11 positions matching TRBD1. The CDR3 is 15 amino acids. V gave up 5 bases and J gave up 4 bases; unmatched junction bases: 6. The germline CDR1 and CDR2 sequences are SEHNR and FQNEAQ (reference sequence). This chain's CDR3 is CASSPGQGGSTEAFF. CDR3 bases: TGTGCCAGCAGCCCGGGACAGGGGGGTAGCACTGAAGCTTTCTTT.

V usage is TRBV19 and J usage is TRBJ1-2; 7 nucleotides match TRBD1. The CDR3 consists of 13 residues. Per germline, CDR1 LNHDA and CDR2 SQIVND (reference sequence). Trimming cost V 1 base and J 4 bases; bases outside gene matches: 0. The CDR3 DNA reads TGTGCCAGTAGTATAGGGACAGGCTATGGCTACACCTTC. Its protein product is CASSIGTGYGYTF.

The rearrangement links TRBV7-8 to TRBJ2-7; 10 bases match TRBD2. The germline CDR1 and CDR2 sequences are SGHVS and FQNEAQ. V was clipped by 4 bases and J by 0 bases; unmatched bases: 3. This CDR3 is built from 15 residues. This chain's CDR3 is CASSWTSGDSYEQYF. The CDR3 DNA follows: TGTGCCAGCAGCTGGACTAGCGGTGACTCCTACGAGCAGTACTTC.

The chain joins TRBV9 to TRBJ2-7; D may be TRBD2 (5 bases). The CDR3 is 14 amino acids. CDR1 and CDR2 (germline): SGDLS, YYNGEE. Trimming removed 2 bases from V and 7 bases from J, with 16 bases in between. The CDR3 here is CASSVGVSHREQYF. CDR3 nucleotide sequence: TGTGCCAGCAGCGTCGGGGTTTCTCATCGGGAGCAGTACTTC.

The rearrangement joins TRBV6-4 to TRBJ1-5; D unclear. The germline V and J ends were trimmed by 5 bases and 2 bases, with 13 bases remaining between them. CDR1 and CDR2 (germline): MRHNA, SNTAGT. CDR3 length: 15 amino acids. CDR3: CASSYGSVRNQPQHF. CDR3 DNA sequence: TGTGCCAGCAGTTACGGGAGTGTTCGCAATCAGCCCCAGCATTTT.